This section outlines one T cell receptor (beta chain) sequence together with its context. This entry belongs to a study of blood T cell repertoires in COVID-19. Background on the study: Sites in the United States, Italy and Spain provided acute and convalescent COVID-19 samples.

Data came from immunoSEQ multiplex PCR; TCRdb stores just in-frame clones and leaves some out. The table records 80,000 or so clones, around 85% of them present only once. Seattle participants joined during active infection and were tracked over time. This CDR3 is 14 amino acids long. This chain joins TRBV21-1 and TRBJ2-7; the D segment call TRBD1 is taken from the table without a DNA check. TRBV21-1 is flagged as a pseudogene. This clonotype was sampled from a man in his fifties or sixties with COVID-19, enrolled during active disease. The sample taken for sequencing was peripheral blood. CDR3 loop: CASSKGTGRFEQYF. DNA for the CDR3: TGTGCCAGCAGCAAGGGGACAGGGAGATTTGAGCAGTACTTC.